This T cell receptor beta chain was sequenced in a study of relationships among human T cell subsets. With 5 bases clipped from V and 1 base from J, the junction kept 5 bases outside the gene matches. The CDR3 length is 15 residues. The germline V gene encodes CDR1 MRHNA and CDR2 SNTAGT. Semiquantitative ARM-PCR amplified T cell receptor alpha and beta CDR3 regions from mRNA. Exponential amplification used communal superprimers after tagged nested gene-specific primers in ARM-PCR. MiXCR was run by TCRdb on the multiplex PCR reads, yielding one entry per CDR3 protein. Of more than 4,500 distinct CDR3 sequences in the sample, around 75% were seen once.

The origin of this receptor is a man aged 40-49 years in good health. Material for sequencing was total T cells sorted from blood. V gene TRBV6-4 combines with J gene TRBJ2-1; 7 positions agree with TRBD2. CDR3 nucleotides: TGTGCCAGCAGTAAAAGCGGGGAATCCTACAATGAGCAGTTCTTC. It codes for CASSKSGESYNEQFF.